This TCR beta chain was observed in a study of CD8 T cells in ankylosing spondylitis. Researchers built TCR beta libraries using quantitative 5'-RACE with molecular barcodes. One entry per CDR3 protein, called by TCRdb with MiXCR from the 5' RACE reads. Of 15,000 to 20,000 distinct CDR3 sequences listed, less than 9.5% were seen once; the top ten hold approximately 38%. This clonotype was detected many times. No antigen is known for it. Germline values: CDR1 MDHEN, CDR2 SYDVKM. Trimming took 5 bases from V and 1 from J, leaving 20 bases between them. The CDR3 totals 17 residues. Regarding the study as a whole: There was reportedly significant enrichment of clones that were disease-linked in matched ankylosing spondylitis synovial fluid. Disease-linked clones had a CD8+ phenotype and relatively low frequency in peripheral blood. A motif in TCR beta, a set of about 8 highly homologous variants, appeared characteristic of ankylosing spondylitis blood.

The sequence came from a male donor with ankylosing spondylitis or in good health (not recorded which). The V gene is TRBV28, the J gene TRBJ1-1, with a tentative D call TRBD1 (5 bases). Sequenced input: blood. The chain's CDR3 is CASSPVAGYRPNTEAFF. For the CDR3, the DNA is TGTGCCAGCAGTCCAGTCGCAGGGTATCGGCCGAACACTGAAGCTTTCTTT.